The source of this T cell receptor beta chain is a study of cytomegalovirus exposure and HLA in healthy donors. Study-level points and caveats: A later analysis linked a missense DCLRE1C variant to TCR beta V- and J-gene trimming. A later examination showed that TCR association rates differed by HLA locus, with DRB1 most and HLA-C fewest.

As regards this clone: Its antigen remains unknown.

The CDR3 is made up of 11 amino acids. The germline CDR1 and CDR2 sequences are SEHNR and FQNEAQ (reference sequence). Trimming shortened V by 6 bases and J by 9 bases, and 9 bases separated the two germline ends. Amplification used 60 Vbeta primers and 13 Jbeta primers. TCRdb's copy holds only in-frame clones and misses some; the assay was immunoSEQ multiplex PCR. The data show fewer than 200,000 clones, approximately 70% seen once. The TCR was taken from a young woman in good health and CMV-seropositive. V gene TRBV7-9 combines with J gene TRBJ2-1; no clear D gene. The sample taken for sequencing was PBMCs. CDR3 DNA sequence: TGTGCCAGCAGATTCACTCTTGAGCAGTTCTTC. Its translation is CASRFTLEQFF. Full variable domain (missing parts from reference TRBV7-9 and TRBJ2-1): DTGVSQNPRHKITKRGQNVTFRCDPISEHNRLYWYRQTLGQGPEFLTYFQNEAQLEKSRLLSDRFSAERPKGSFSTLEIQRTEQGDSAMYLCASRFTLEQFFGPGTRLTVL.